This T cell receptor (beta chain) is drawn from a study of technical replicates of blood from a handful of donors. The CDR3 loop spans 13 amino acids. Germline V gives CDR1 SGHNT, CDR2 YYREEE (reference sequence). V was cut by 1 base and J by 2 bases, with 7 bases left in between. Clones were read by immunoSEQ multiplex PCR, and TCRdb kept only the in-frame ones, dropping some. This sample yields tens of thousands of clones, of which 95% to 98% are seen a single time; 0.16% belongs to the top ten. The rearrangement uses TRBV5-4 and TRBJ2-7; possible D gene TRBD1, 5 bases. This clonotype was obtained from a human donor in good health. The sequenced sample was T cells isolated from PBMCs. The CDR3 spells CASSLRGTYEQYF. CDR3 coding DNA: TGTGCCAGCAGCTTGAGGGGAACCTACGAGCAGTACTTC.